This entry lists 20 T cell receptor beta chains sequenced from one sample in a study of cytomegalovirus exposure and HLA in healthy donors. In the PCR, 60 Vbeta and 13 Jbeta primers were used. Only in-frame clones appear in the TCRdb table, and some are missing; sequencing was by immunoSEQ multiplex PCR. In the table there are about 120,000 clones, approximately 83% of which are singletons. The material sequenced was PBMCs. These receptors were taken from a middle-aged woman in good health and CMV-seropositive.

The genes are TRBV4-2 and TRBJ2-1; D possibly corresponds to TRBD2 (5 bases). The CDR3 contains 15 residues. Trimming stripped 1 base from V and 9 bases from J, with 16 bases between. Germline V lookup: CDR1 LGHNA, CDR2 YNFKEQ. The chain's CDR3 is CASSQVRSGDSEQFF. DNA of the CDR3: TGTGCCAGCAGCCAAGTACGTTCCGGGGATAGTGAGCAGTTCTTC.

The chain joins TRBV28 to TRBJ1-1; D ambiguous. V was clipped by 3 bases and J by 3 bases, with 17 bases between them. The germline CDR1 and CDR2 sequences are MDHEN and SYDVKM. The CDR3 totals 16 residues. In DNA, the CDR3 is TGTGCCAGCAGTTTTCCCCGAAGAGCGTTATACACTGAAGCTTTCTTT. Protein product: CASSFPRRALYTEAFF.

The V call is TRBV14, the J call TRBJ2-1; TRBD2 agrees at 8 bases. The ends lost 4 bases at V and 5 bases at J; junction bases unmatched: 7. Germline lookup yields CDR1 SGHDN and CDR2 FVKESK. The CDR3 runs to 15 residues. CDR3 DNA: TGTGCCAGCAGCCGAGGGGCGGGAGGAAACAATGAGCAGTTCTTC. This gives the protein CASSRGAGGNNEQFF.

This clone was seen a few times. The chain recombines TRBV7-9 with TRBJ1-1, with D possibly matching TRBD1 (6 bases). The length of the CDR3 is 14 residues. The V end lost 3 bases, the J end lost 0 bases, and 8 bases lay between the germline ends. The germline V gene encodes CDR1 SEHNR and CDR2 FQNEAQ (reference sequence). The CDR3 is CASSLTGMNTEAFF. The CDR3 DNA follows: TGTGCCAGCAGCTTGACAGGTATGAACACTGAAGCTTTCTTT.

DNA of the CDR3: TGTGCCAGCAGCCCCAGACGAATCGGACAGGGAGTAGCCAAAAACATTCAGTACTTC. Translating gives CASSPRRIGQGVAKNIQYF. The genes are TRBV7-8 and TRBJ2-4; 8 bases agree with TRBD1. The J segment lost 0 bases and the V segment lost 5 bases, leaving 15 bases of the junction unmatched. Germline assignment: CDR1 SGHVS and CDR2 FQNEAQ. The CDR3 has 19 residues.

The chain couples TRBV19 to TRBJ2-3, with TRBD1 matching over 12 bases. Germline CDR1 LNHDA, CDR2 SQIVND (reference sequence). The CDR3 consists of 13 residues. V shed 8 bases, J shed 8 bases, and the junction held 5 bases outside the gene matches. The CDR3 sequence is CASGTGGQSTQYF. CDR3 bases: TGTGCCAGTGGGACAGGGGGCCAAAGTACGCAGTATTTT.

The count of this clone is one. This rearrangement joins TRBV29-1 to TRBJ2-3; 9 nucleotides line up with TRBD2. Germline V gene data show CDR1 as SQVTM and CDR2 as ANQGSEA. V was clipped by 7 bases and J by 2 bases; unmatched bases: 7. The CDR3 contains 14 residues. The CDR3 reads CSDFSGSATDTQYF. The CDR3 nucleotides read TGCAGCGACTTTAGCGGGAGCGCCACAGATACGCAGTATTTT.

The chain has TRBV5-6 and TRBJ1-1; TRBD1 might be the D (5 bases). CDR1 is SGHDT and CDR2 is YYEEEE in the germline V gene. The V end lost 5 bases, the J end lost 3 bases, and 11 bases lay between the germline ends. The CDR3 has 13 amino acids. The CDR3 loop is CASRNRIHTEAFF. CDR3 sequence (DNA): TGTGCCAGCAGAAACAGGATTCACACTGAAGCTTTCTTT.

V usage is TRBV9 and J usage is TRBJ2-1; TRBD2 agrees at 7 bases. The CDR3 sequence is 15 residues long. Unmatched junction bases numbered 5, after V lost 2 bases and J lost 3 bases. Germline V gene sequence: CDR1 SGDLS, CDR2 YYNGEE. In DNA, the CDR3 is TGTGCCAGCAGCGTCTCGGGAGGCGGCTACAATGAGCAGTTCTTC. This gives the protein CASSVSGGGYNEQFF. The entire variable domain, with the rest obtained from reference TRBV9 and TRBJ2-1, is as follows: DSGVTQTPKHLITATGQRVTLRCSPRSGDLSVYWYQQSLDQGLQFLIQYYNGEERAKGNILERFSAQQFPDLHSELNLSSLELGDSALYFCASSVSGGGYNEQFFGPGTRLTVL.

V usage is TRBV5-6 and J usage is TRBJ2-7; D might be TRBD1 (5 bases). V lost 4 bases, J lost 3 bases, and 20 bases lay in between. The CDR3 is made up of 16 amino acids. Germline-derived CDR1 and CDR2 are SGHDT and YYEEEE. CDR3: CASSGAEYRGFYEQYF. The DNA of the CDR3 is TGTGCCAGCAGCGGGGCCGAATATAGGGGCTTCTACGAGCAGTACTTC.

The rearrangement joins TRBV6-1 to TRBJ2-5; 8 nucleotides match TRBD2. TRBJ2-7 explains the end of the DNA better; the J call may be wrong. CDR3 length: 15 residues. CDR1 and CDR2 (germline): MNHNS, SASEGT. The CDR3 nucleotides are TGTGCCAGCAGGTCCCTCGGGAGGGTCTCCTACGAGCAGTACTTC. It codes for CASRSLGRVSYEQYF.

The V gene is TRBV5-8, the J gene TRBJ1-3; tentative D call: TRBD1 (6 bases). Germline CDR1 is SGHTS and CDR2 is YDEGEE. V was trimmed by 3 bases and J by 0 bases, leaving 13 bases between them. This CDR3 has 16 amino acids. In DNA form, the CDR3 reads TGTGCCAGCAGCTGGCCGGGACAAATCTCTGGAAACACCATATATTTT. Translation gives CASSWPGQISGNTIYF.

The sample holds a few counts of this clone. This chain uses TRBV27 with TRBJ2-1, with 7 nucleotides matching TRBD1. Germline V gene data show CDR1 as MNHEY and CDR2 as SMNVEV (reference sequence). V shed 6 bases, J shed 4 bases, and the junction held 6 bases outside the gene matches. The CDR3 sequence is 14 residues long. CDR3 region: CASRGTVKYNEQFF. CDR3 nucleotide sequence: TGTGCCAGCAGAGGGACAGTGAAATACAATGAGCAGTTCTTC.

The chain is built from TRBV11-2 and TRBJ1-5; a possible D gene is TRBD1 (6 bases). The ends were cut back, 4 bases at V and 0 bases at J, with 10 bases in the middle. The germline V gene encodes CDR1 SGHAT and CDR2 FQNNGV. CDR3 size: 15 residues. The CDR3, as DNA: TGTGCCAGCAGCTCGGACAGTTATAGCAATCAGCCCCAGCATTTT. Translating it yields CASSSDSYSNQPQHF.

A few counts support this clone. This chain links TRBV6-5 with TRBJ1-6; 8 nucleotides match TRBD1. The CDR3 is 15 amino acids. Per germline, CDR1 MNHEY and CDR2 SVGAGI. Trimming cost V 6 bases and J 7 bases; bases outside gene matches: 8. In nucleotides, the CDR3 is TGTGCCAGCAGACGAGCAGGACAGGGAAATTCACCCCTCCACTTT. It translates to CASRRAGQGNSPLHF.

The chain links TRBV15 to TRBJ2-1; 13 positions agree with TRBD2. CDR1 is LNHNV and CDR2 is YYDKDF in the germline V gene (reference sequence). This CDR3 has 18 residues. V trimming: 3 bases; J trimming: 4 bases; junction bases outside the gene matches: 9. In nucleotides, the CDR3 is TGTGCCACCAGCAGTGGATCCGGGACTAGCGGGATTTACAATGAGCAGTTCTTC. Encoded protein: CATSSGSGTSGIYNEQFF. Variable domain in full (rest from reference TRBV15 and TRBJ2-1): DAMVIQNPRYQVTQFGKPVTLSCSQTLNHNVMYWYQQKSSQAPKLLFHYYDKDFNNEADTPDNFQSRRPNTSFCFLDIRSPGLGDTAMYLCATSSGSGTSGIYNEQFFGPGTRLTVL.

There are a few counts of this clone. The V gene is TRBV30, the J gene TRBJ1-6; D is perhaps TRBD1 (5 bases). The V and J ends lost 3 bases and 7 bases respectively, with 19 bases between them. CDR1 is GTSNPN, CDR2 SVGIG, per germline (reference sequence). CDR3 size: 16 residues. The CDR3 spells CAWSKLKGTGNSPLHF. CDR3 nucleotide sequence: TGTGCCTGGAGCAAGCTCAAGGGGACTGGCAATTCACCCCTCCACTTT. Full variable domain (rest looked up from reference TRBV30 and TRBJ1-6): SQTIHQWPATLVQPVGSPLSLECTVEGTSNPNLYWYRQAAGRGLQLLFYSVGIGQISSEVPQNLSASRPQDRQFILSSKKLLLSDSGFYLCAWSKLKGTGNSPLHFGNGTRLTVT.

The rearrangement uses TRBV15 and TRBJ2-7; D is uncertain. Trimming pared 8 bases from V and 1 base from J, leaving 12 bases between. The CDR3 consists of 13 residues. The germline CDR1 and CDR2 sequences are LNHNV and YYDKDF (reference sequence). The CDR3: CATRQAQSYEQYF. In nucleotides, the CDR3 is TGTGCCACCCGGCAGGCTCAATCCTACGAGCAGTACTTC.

The chain uses TRBV6-4 and TRBJ2-1; tentatively, D is TRBD2 (6 bases). The CDR3 length is 15 residues. V lost 3 bases and J 4 bases, leaving 13 bases between the germline ends. Germline V CDR1 and CDR2: MRHNA, SNTAGT. CDR3 amino acids: CASSETGETYNEQFF. DNA for the CDR3: TGTGCCAGCAGTGAGACGGGGGAGACGTACAATGAGCAGTTCTTC.

The chain employs TRBV7-8 and TRBJ1-5; 7 nucleotides agree with TRBD1. The CDR3 runs to 16 residues. Germline CDR1 is SGHVS and CDR2 is FQNEAQ. The V and J ends lost 3 bases and 2 bases, in that order; junction bases with no gene match: 7. The chain's CDR3 is CASSLEGGLGNQPQHF. The CDR3 DNA reads as TGTGCCAGCAGCTTGGAAGGGGGCTTGGGCAATCAGCCCCAGCATTTT.